This T cell receptor beta chain is drawn from a study of T cell repertoires in ileal Crohn's disease. The overall study: Median disease duration was roughly 8.5 years; around 35% smoked at surgery. All patients had surgery for stricturing (approximately 60%) or penetrating (around 39%) disease. Findings of the study overall: Compared with CD4 T cells, sorted CD8 cells carried more expanded clones.

The data were produced by immunoSEQ multiplex PCR, yet TCRdb's version contains in-frame clones alone and is incomplete. This table holds more than 25,000 clones, roughly 78% found once. Remarks on this clone: Its antigen is not identified.

Germline assignment: CDR1 LNHDA and CDR2 SQIVND (reference sequence). J was trimmed by 3 bases and V by 8 bases; bases with no gene match: 7. CDR3 length: 15 amino acids. The V gene is TRBV19, the J gene TRBJ2-1; 10 positions match TRBD2. The sequenced sample was ileal tissue. The TCR comes from an adult with Crohn's disease. The CDR3 region has the DNA TGTGCCAGTGACACCAGCGGGAGGGACTACAATGAGCAGTTCTTC. This translates into CASDTSGRDYNEQFF. The full variable domain, rest sourced from reference TRBV19 and TRBJ2-1, is DGGITQSPKYLFRKEGQNVTLSCEQNLNHDAMYWYRQDPGQGLRLIYYSQIVNDFQKGDIAEGYSVSREKKESFPLTVTSAQKNPTAFYLCASDTSGRDYNEQFFGPGTRLTVL.